Presented here are 31 T cell receptor beta chains from one specimen sequenced in a study of T cells after yellow fever vaccination. One entry per CDR3 protein results from TCRdb running MiXCR on the 5' RACE reads. In the table there are some 500,000 distinct CDR3 sequences, roughly 13% of which are singletons. Sample: PBMCs, taken on the day of the yellow fever booster vaccination. The source of these receptors is a man aged 25-45 years who received the YFV17D yellow fever vaccine.

The chain employs TRBV9 and TRBJ2-7; TRBD2 aligns across 10 bases. With V trimmed by 0 bases and J by 6 bases, 3 bases remained unmatched. The CDR3 has 14 amino acids. Germline V gives CDR1 SGDLS, CDR2 YYNGEE. The DNA of the CDR3 is TGTGCCAGCAGCGTAGTGTCTAGCGGGAGCGAGCAGTACTTC. It specifies CASSVVSSGSEQYF. Full variable domain (missing parts from reference TRBV9 and TRBJ2-7): DSGVTQTPKHLITATGQRVTLRCSPRSGDLSVYWYQQSLDQGLQFLIQYYNGEERAKGNILERFSAQQFPDLHSELNLSSLELGDSALYFCASSVVSSGSEQYFGPGTRLTVT.

This clonotype was found a few times. The rearrangement joins TRBV20-1 to TRBJ2-1; 8 nucleotides align to TRBD2. Germline assignment: CDR1 DFQATT and CDR2 SNEGSKA (reference sequence). The CDR3 is 13 amino acids. V gave up 3 bases and J gave up 7 bases; unmatched junction bases: 5. Here the CDR3 reads CSASLLAGNEQFF. For the CDR3, the DNA is TGCAGTGCTAGTCTTCTAGCGGGTAATGAGCAGTTCTTC.

This rearrangement joins TRBV12-3 or TRBV12-4 to TRBJ1-5; D is uncertain. The length of the CDR3 is 16 residues. Trimming left V 3 bases short and J 1 base short, with 13 bases between. CDR3 sequence reads: CASSLGFAVSNQPQHF. The CDR3, as DNA: TGTGCCAGCAGTTTGGGGTTTGCGGTGAGCAATCAGCCCCAGCATTTT.

This chain joins TRBV5-1 and TRBJ1-4, with 7 bases that match TRBD1. Germline loops: CDR1 SGHRS, CDR2 YFSETQ. The CDR3 is 12 amino acids. The ends lost 4 bases at V and 15 bases at J; junction bases unmatched: 9. The CDR3 coding sequence is TGCGCCAGCAGCCCCGGAGACAGGGATTTGTTTTTT. Protein product: CASSPGDRDLFF.

The chain couples TRBV7-3 to TRBJ2-3; no clear D gene. Trimming left V 1 base short and J 2 bases short, with 10 bases between. The CDR3 totals 15 residues. The germline V gene encodes CDR1 SGHTA and CDR2 FQGTGA. The CDR3 DNA sequence: TGTGCCAGCAGCTTAAACGGGCATACCACAGATACGCAGTATTTT. Encoded protein: CASSLNGHTTDTQYF.

This CDR3 reads CASSYMGDMAYEQYF. DNA for the CDR3: TGTGCCAGCAGCTACATGGGGGATATGGCCTACGAGCAGTACTTC. The V gene is TRBV11-2, the J gene TRBJ2-7; TRBD1 or TRBD2 may be the D gene (5 bases each). CDR1 is SGHAT, CDR2 FQNNGV, per germline. V was cut by 4 bases and J by 2 bases, with 15 bases left in between. The CDR3 is 15 amino acids.

This clonotype was seen a few times. The chain is built from TRBV20-1 and TRBJ2-7; 7 bases fit TRBD1. V dropped 5 bases and J dropped 6; count of bases not matched to a gene: 10. CDR1 DFQATT and CDR2 SNEGSKA come from the germline V gene (reference sequence). This CDR3 comprises 13 residues. The CDR3 region is CSADGQAPLEQYF. The CDR3 bases are TGCAGTGCTGACGGACAGGCTCCTCTCGAGCAGTACTTC.

The chain recombines TRBV12-3 or TRBV12-4 with TRBJ2-1, with TRBD2 identical over 10 bases. There are 15 residues in the CDR3. V was clipped by 1 base and J by 8 bases; unmatched bases: 5. The CDR3 here is CASSLEAGGPYEQFF. The CDR3 region has the DNA TGTGCCAGCAGTTTAGAAGCGGGAGGGCCCTATGAGCAGTTCTTC.

The V gene is TRBV5-6, the J gene TRBJ2-2; D unresolved. The CDR3 totals 14 residues. V was pared by 4 bases and J by 8 bases, with 15 bases between. CDR1 and CDR2 from the germline V gene are SGHDT and YYEEEE. The CDR3 is CASSPGLSRGELFF. In DNA form, the CDR3 reads TGTGCCAGCAGCCCCGGGCTATCCAGGGGGGAGCTGTTTTTT.

The chain has TRBV20-1 and TRBJ2-3, with unresolved D. This CDR3 is built from 15 residues. Germline loops: CDR1 DFQATT, CDR2 SNEGSKA (reference sequence). With 0 bases removed from V and 0 bases from J, the gap between germline ends came to 10 bases. The CDR3 is CSARDRWRSTDTQYF. In DNA, the CDR3 is TGCAGTGCTAGAGATAGGTGGCGGAGCACAGATACGCAGTATTTT.

This clonotype was seen more than once but under ten times. This chain joins TRBV5-1 and TRBJ2-5; D not resolved. This CDR3 comprises 15 residues. Germline lookup yields CDR1 SGHRS and CDR2 YFSETQ. The V end lost 3 bases, the J end lost 0 bases, and 12 bases lay between the germline ends. Here the CDR3 DNA reads TGCGCCAGCAGCTCCCATGTTGGGGACCAAGAGACCCAGTACTTC. The encoded protein is CASSSHVGDQETQYF.

The chain couples TRBV14 to TRBJ1-5, with D unresolved. Germline V gene data show CDR1 as SGHDN and CDR2 as FVKESK. The CDR3 runs 13 residues. V dropped 1 base and J dropped 6 bases, with 7 bases sitting between them. This CDR3 reads CASSQGQAQPQHF. For the CDR3, the DNA is TGTGCCAGCAGCCAAGGGCAAGCTCAGCCCCAGCATTTT.

The sample holds a few counts of this clonotype. V gene TRBV19 combines with J gene TRBJ1-1, with D maybe TRBD1 (5 bases). From germline, CDR1 is LNHDA and CDR2 SQIVND (reference sequence). This CDR3 contains 14 residues. Trimming took 5 bases from V and 4 from J, leaving 14 bases between them. The CDR3 bases are TGTGCCAGTAGTTTTGAGCCCAGGGCCACTGAAGCTTTCTTT. This encodes CASSFEPRATEAFF.

This clonotype came up a few times. The rearrangement uses TRBV10-1 and TRBJ2-5; 9 bases line up with TRBD2. The CDR3 is 16 amino acids. Germline V lookup: CDR1 WNHNN, CDR2 SYGVQD (reference sequence). With V trimmed by 0 bases and J by 4 bases, 6 bases remained unmatched. CDR3 bases: TGCGCCAGCAGTGAGTCGAAGGCTAGCGGGACAGAGACCCAGTACTTC. It codes for CASSESKASGTETQYF.

In this sample, this clonotype turned up a few times. This chain uses TRBV4-2 with TRBJ2-7; D gene uncertain. The CDR3 consists of 14 residues. V was clipped by 0 bases and J by 3 bases, with 9 bases between them. CDR1 and CDR2 (germline): LGHNA, YNFKEQ. The CDR3 reads CASSQDQVGYEQYF. CDR3 sequence (DNA): TGTGCCAGCAGCCAAGATCAGGTAGGCTACGAGCAGTACTTC.

V gene TRBV7-6 combines with J gene TRBJ2-1; D is unresolved. Germline CDR1 is SGHVS and CDR2 is FNYEAQ. The V gene lost 0 bases and the J gene lost 0 bases, with 15 bases spanning the gap. The CDR3 loop spans 18 amino acids. The CDR3 protein is CASSLAPFVARSYNEQFF. The CDR3, as DNA: TGTGCCAGCAGCTTAGCGCCCTTTGTGGCTCGCTCCTACAATGAGCAGTTCTTC.

In nucleotides, the CDR3 is TGTGCCAGCACCACCGTCACCCTTCAAGGCTACACCTTC. Encoded protein: CASTTVTLQGYTF. The V call is TRBV11-2, the J call TRBJ1-2; no reliable D call. The V end lost 7 bases, the J end lost 8 bases, and 17 bases lay between the germline ends. The CDR3 length is 13 residues. Germline lookup yields CDR1 SGHAT and CDR2 FQNNGV.

This chain connects TRBV7-2 to TRBJ2-1; the match to TRBD2 covers 9 bases. V lost 5 bases, J lost 8 bases, and 10 bases stayed unmatched. This CDR3 is 15 amino acids long. Germline V gene sequence: CDR1 SGHTA, CDR2 FQGNSA. In DNA, the CDR3 is TGTGCCAGCAGCCTAGAATTAGCGGGAGACCATGAGCAGTTCTTC. This encodes CASSLELAGDHEQFF. Full variable domain (outside the CDR3, taken from reference TRBV7-2 and TRBJ2-1): GAGVSQSPSNKVTEKGKDVELRCDPISGHTALYWYRQSLGQGLEFLIYFQGNSAPDKSGLPSDRFSAERTGGSVSTLTIQRTQQEDSAVYLCASSLELAGDHEQFFGPGTRLTVL.

This clonotype showed up just a few times. The rearrangement uses TRBV11-2 and TRBJ2-1, with TRBD2 matching 13 bases. Trimming took 5 bases from V and 8 from J; bases not matched to a gene: 12. Germline V gene lookup returns CDR1 SGHAT and CDR2 FQNNGV. The CDR3 loop spans 17 amino acids. The CDR3 region is CASSPTRTGLAGYEQFF. CDR3 sequence (DNA): TGTGCCAGCAGCCCGACCCGAACGGGACTAGCGGGATATGAGCAGTTCTTC. The whole variable domain, remainder taken from reference TRBV11-2 and TRBJ2-1, is EAGVAQSPRYKIIEKRQSVAFWCNPISGHATLYWYQQILGQGPKLLIQFQNNGVVDDSQLPKDRFSAERLKGVDSTLKIQPAKLEDSAVYLCASSPTRTGLAGYEQFFGPGTRLTVL.

The genes are TRBV20-1 and TRBJ1-4; D gene uncertain. V lost 6 bases, J lost 4 bases, and 15 bases lay in between. CDR3 length: 14 residues. Germline-derived CDR1 and CDR2 are DFQATT and SNEGSKA (reference sequence). The CDR3 region has the DNA TGCAGTGCCCCATTAGACGGATTTAATGAAAAACTGTTTTTT. Protein sequence: CSAPLDGFNEKLFF.

This clonotype occurred many times. The genes are TRBV18 and TRBJ2-5; D perhaps matches TRBD2 (5 bases). This CDR3 has 13 residues. Germline assignment: CDR1 KGHSH and CDR2 LQKENI. V lost 3 bases and J lost 4, with 9 bases in between. The CDR3 is CASSPDYAETQYF. Written as DNA, the CDR3 is TGTGCCAGCTCACCCGACTACGCAGAGACCCAGTACTTC. Variable domain in full (rest from reference TRBV18 and TRBJ2-5): NAGVMQNPRHLVRRRGQEARLRCSPMKGHSHVYWYRQLPEEGLKFMVYLQKENIIDESGMPKERFSAEFPKEGPSILRIQQVVRGDSAAYFCASSPDYAETQYFGPGTRLLVL.

This clonotype came up a few times. J is TRBJ1-5 and V is TRBV5-6; D is unclear. The germline CDR1 and CDR2 sequences are SGHDT and YYEEEE. V lost 4 bases and J 7 bases, leaving 15 bases between the germline ends. This CDR3 region has 14 residues. The DNA for the CDR3 is TGTGCCAGCAGCCCGAGCTGGGATCGGCAGCCCCAGCATTTT. Its protein is CASSPSWDRQPQHF.

The sample holds a few counts of this clonotype. The V call is TRBV10-3, the J call TRBJ2-5, with 11 bases identical to TRBD2. Germline V lookup: CDR1 ENHRY, CDR2 SYGVKD. The CDR3 is 17 residues long. The ends lost 0 bases at V and 4 bases at J; junction bases unmatched: 7. DNA of the CDR3: TGTGCCATCAGTGAGTCAGAACTAGCGGGAGTTTCAGAGACCCAGTACTTC. This gives the protein CAISESELAGVSETQYF.

This clonotype was observed a few times. CDR3 loop: CASSLGEQGFRETQYF. CDR3 sequence (DNA): TGCGCCAGCAGCTTGGGGGAACAGGGGTTCCGGGAGACCCAGTACTTC. This chain connects TRBV5-1 to TRBJ2-5, with 7 bases identical to TRBD1. The CDR3 covers 16 residues. With 0 bases clipped from V and 5 bases from J, the junction kept 10 bases outside the gene matches. Germline V gene sequence: CDR1 SGHRS, CDR2 YFSETQ.

The chain joins TRBV7-9 to TRBJ1-2, with a weak D call TRBD1 (5 bases). This CDR3 has 16 amino acids. The ends were cut back, 3 bases at V and 1 base at J, with 15 bases in the middle. Germline CDR1 is SEHNR and CDR2 is FQNEAQ (reference sequence). The CDR3 DNA follows: TGTGCCAGCAGCTTGGGACGGGACGGGAGTAACTATGGCTACACCTTC. Amino acid sequence: CASSLGRDGSNYGYTF.

J is TRBJ2-1 and V is TRBV7-9; 8 nucleotides line up with TRBD2. This CDR3 spans 15 amino acids. Looked up from germline, CDR1 is SEHNR and CDR2 is FQNEAQ (reference sequence). V trimming: 6 bases; J trimming: 6 bases; junction bases outside the gene matches: 10. The CDR3 spells CASSTGTSRGNEQFF. Here the CDR3 DNA reads TGTGCCAGCAGTACCGGGACTAGTAGAGGCAATGAGCAGTTCTTC.

The gene calls are TRBV12-5 and TRBJ2-7; no reliable D call. Trimming stripped 6 bases from V and 4 bases from J, with 13 bases between. This CDR3 is 13 amino acids long. Per germline, CDR1 LGHNT and CDR2 FRNRAP. CDR3 DNA: TGTGCTAGTGGCCCCGGACCGTTTTACGAGCAGTACTTC. Protein sequence: CASGPGPFYEQYF.

This clonotype was observed a handful of times. This rearrangement joins TRBV9 to TRBJ2-3; no clear D gene. The CDR3 length is 14 residues. V gave up 0 bases and J gave up 0 bases, with 5 bases separating them. The V gene's germline CDR1 is SGDLS and CDR2 YYNGEE. CDR3 coding DNA: TGTGCCAGCAGCGTAGCTCCCAGCACAGATACGCAGTATTTT. Translation gives CASSVAPSTDTQYF.

This chain connects TRBV7-2 to TRBJ1-1, with D possibly being TRBD1 (6 bases). The CDR3 runs to 15 residues. Germline V gene data show CDR1 as SGHTA and CDR2 as FQGNSA. Trimming stripped 1 base from V and 2 bases from J, with 11 bases between. The CDR3 reads CASSLGRTVNTEAFF. The CDR3 coding sequence is TGTGCCAGCAGCTTAGGCCGGACAGTTAACACTGAAGCTTTCTTT.

This clonotype appeared a few times. The chain is built from TRBV6-6 and TRBJ1-6; D is unresolved. Per the germline V gene, CDR1 is MNHNY and CDR2 is SVGAGI (reference sequence). V lost 6 bases and J lost 13, with 13 bases in between. This CDR3 is built from 12 residues. CDR3: CASSYHDRPLHF. CDR3 nucleotide sequence: TGTGCCAGCAGCTACCACGATCGTCCCCTCCACTTT.

This chain links TRBV7-2 with TRBJ2-5; perhaps D is TRBD1 or TRBD2 (5 bases each). Germline-derived CDR1 and CDR2 are SGHTA and FQGNSA. This CDR3 has 14 residues. V lost 3 bases and J 4 bases, leaving 12 bases between the germline ends. CDR3 in amino acids: CASSFAKGTETQYF. CDR3 nucleotides: TGTGCCAGCAGCTTCGCCAAGGGGACAGAGACCCAGTACTTC.